A selection of T cell receptor beta chains follows, all from one sample in a study of vaccination and CD4 T cells after COVID-19. TCRdb re-called the PCR reads through MiXCR, storing one row per CDR3 protein. The table includes more than 15,000 distinct CDR3 sequences, approximately 54% detected once. These receptors lack a known antigen. The specimen sequenced was CD4+ T cells from blood, cultured in vitro. The source of these receptors is a human donor who had recovered from COVID-19. Each CDR3 is given with its conserved first and last residue. A D gene is named only where the DNA matches it firmly. The size field is filled for only some rows; it gives once, few, many or a size class.

d_gene: -
v_gene: TRBV10-3
abundance: -
j_gene: TRBJ1-1
CDR3nt: TGTGCCATCAATTCAAGGGTTTCGAACACTGAAGCTTTCTTT
CDR3aa: CAINSRVSNTEAFF

d_gene: -
v_gene: TRBV7-2
abundance: -
j_gene: TRBJ2-1
CDR3nt: TGTGCCAGCAGCTTAGCAGGGGTCTCCTACAATGAGCAGTTCTTC
CDR3aa: CASSLAGVSYNEQFF

d_gene: -
v_gene: TRBV20-1
abundance: -
j_gene: TRBJ2-3
CDR3nt: TGCAGTGCTCAATCGGCCCAGTGGGGCACAGATACGCAGTATTTT
CDR3aa: CSAQSAQWGTDTQYF

d_gene: -
v_gene: TRBV5-4
abundance: -
j_gene: TRBJ2-2
CDR3nt: TGTGCCAGCAGCTTGCCGGCGAGGGGAAGGACCGGGGAGCTGTTTTTT
CDR3aa: CASSLPARGRTGELFF

d_gene: -
v_gene: TRBV27
abundance: few
j_gene: TRBJ1-2
CDR3nt: TGTGCCAGCAGTCACAATGTACCGGGACCTCGATGCTTC
CDR3aa: CASSHNVPGPRCF

d_gene: TRBD2
v_gene: TRBV6-1
abundance: once
j_gene: TRBJ2-7
CDR3nt: TGTGCCAGCAGTATCCTAGCGGGGGACTCCTACGAGCAGTACTTC
CDR3aa: CASSILAGDSYEQYF

d_gene: TRBD2
v_gene: TRBV7-6
abundance: few
j_gene: TRBJ2-5
CDR3nt: TGTGCCAGCAGCCGGACTAGCGGGACCACAGGGGAGACCCAGTACTTC
CDR3aa: CASSRTSGTTGETQYF

d_gene: -
v_gene: TRBV7-9
abundance: -
j_gene: TRBJ2-5
CDR3nt: TGTGCCAGCAGCTGGGGACTTGACAAGGAGACCCAGTACTTC
CDR3aa: CASSWGLDKETQYF

d_gene: -
v_gene: TRBV5-1
abundance: -
j_gene: TRBJ1-2
CDR3nt: TGCGCCAGCAGCTTGGGCCCTACGGGCTATGGCTACACCTTC
CDR3aa: CASSLGPTGYGYTF

d_gene: -
v_gene: TRBV15
abundance: -
j_gene: TRBJ1-1
CDR3nt: TGTGCCACCAGCACAACAGGGGAAGCTTTCTTT
CDR3aa: CATSTTGEAFF

d_gene: -
v_gene: TRBV7-6
abundance: -
j_gene: TRBJ1-1
CDR3nt: TGTGCCAGCAGCAAGACAGATATGAACACTGAAGCTTTCTTT
CDR3aa: CASSKTDMNTEAFF

d_gene: TRBD2
v_gene: TRBV20-1
abundance: -
j_gene: TRBJ2-1
CDR3nt: TGCAGTGCTAGAGTATTTACTAGCGGGAGCGATGAGCAGTTCTTC
CDR3aa: CSARVFTSGSDEQFF

d_gene: TRBD2
v_gene: TRBV25-1
abundance: -
j_gene: TRBJ2-3
CDR3nt: TGTGCCAGCAGTGCCCCGGGACTAGTGGTCACAGATACGCAGTATTTT
CDR3aa: CASSAPGLVVTDTQYF

d_gene: -
v_gene: TRBV4-2
abundance: -
j_gene: TRBJ2-5
CDR3nt: TGTGCCAGCAGCCAAGATCCTGAGAGGATGGGGACCCAGTACTTC
CDR3aa: CASSQDPERMGTQYF

d_gene: -
v_gene: TRBV27
abundance: few
j_gene: TRBJ2-3
CDR3nt: TGTGCCAGCAGTTTATCGGCGAGACCTGTTAGCACAGATACGCAGTATTTT
CDR3aa: CASSLSARPVSTDTQYF

d_gene: -
v_gene: TRBV14
abundance: few
j_gene: TRBJ1-2
CDR3nt: TGTGCCAGCAGCCAATTTGCCAGGGGAGGACCTAACTATGGCTACACCTTC
CDR3aa: CASSQFARGGPNYGYTF

d_gene: TRBD2
v_gene: TRBV6-2/TRBV6-3
abundance: -
j_gene: TRBJ2-7
CDR3nt: TGTGCCAGCAGTTACGGACTAGCGGGCCTCTACGAGCAGTACTTC
CDR3aa: CASSYGLAGLYEQYF

d_gene: TRBD1
v_gene: TRBV29-1
abundance: -
j_gene: TRBJ1-4
CDR3nt: TGCAGCGTTGGTGGGGACAGTGAAAAACTGTTTTTT
CDR3aa: CSVGGDSEKLFF

d_gene: -
v_gene: TRBV20-1
abundance: few
j_gene: TRBJ1-5
CDR3nt: TGCAGTGCTAGAGGTGGGAGCAATCAGCCCCAGCATTTT
CDR3aa: CSARGGSNQPQHF

d_gene: TRBD1
v_gene: TRBV7-2
abundance: -
j_gene: TRBJ1-6
CDR3nt: TGTGCCAGCAGCCCGGAGACAGGGGCACCCCTCCACTTT
CDR3aa: CASSPETGAPLHF

d_gene: -
v_gene: TRBV2
abundance: -
j_gene: TRBJ1-2
CDR3nt: TGTGCCAGCAGTGATCGGGGACCCTATGGCTACACCTTC
CDR3aa: CASSDRGPYGYTF

d_gene: -
v_gene: TRBV7-3
abundance: -
j_gene: TRBJ1-1
CDR3nt: TGTGCCAGCAGCCCGACCGGGGGGGGGCTCCCGGCTTTCTTT
CDR3aa: CASSPTGGGLPAFF

d_gene: TRBD2
v_gene: TRBV7-2
abundance: -
j_gene: TRBJ2-1
CDR3nt: TGTGCCAGCAGCATAGCGGGAGGGACCTACAATGAGCAGTTCTTC
CDR3aa: CASSIAGGTYNEQFF

d_gene: TRBD1
v_gene: TRBV15
abundance: -
j_gene: TRBJ1-6
CDR3nt: TGTGCCACCAGCAGAGGACAGGGTTCACCCCTCCACTTT
CDR3aa: CATSRGQGSPLHF

d_gene: TRBD1
v_gene: TRBV24-1
abundance: -
j_gene: TRBJ2-7
CDR3nt: TGTGCCACCAGTGATGGCGGGACAGGGGGCTACGAGCAGTACTTC
CDR3aa: CATSDGGTGGYEQYF

d_gene: TRBD2
v_gene: TRBV6-1
abundance: -
j_gene: TRBJ2-7
CDR3nt: TGTGCCAGCAGTGGGTCTGCGGGGGGGCCCACCTACGAGCAGTACTTC
CDR3aa: CASSGSAGGPTYEQYF

d_gene: -
v_gene: TRBV7-2
abundance: -
j_gene: TRBJ2-3
CDR3nt: TGTGCCAGCAGCTTAAATGCGGGGAACACAGATACGCAGTATTTT
CDR3aa: CASSLNAGNTDTQYF

d_gene: TRBD1
v_gene: TRBV20-1
abundance: -
j_gene: TRBJ1-2
CDR3nt: TGCAGTGCTAGAGATCCGACAGGGGTGATGTACTATGGCTACACCTTC
CDR3aa: CSARDPTGVMYYGYTF

d_gene: -
v_gene: TRBV27
abundance: -
j_gene: TRBJ2-5
CDR3nt: TGTGCCAGCAGTTTATTATATCGAGAGACCCAGTACTTC
CDR3aa: CASSLLYRETQYF

d_gene: -
v_gene: TRBV15
abundance: -
j_gene: TRBJ1-2
CDR3nt: TGTGCCACCAGCTCCGGGCCTAGGGATGGTGGCTACACCTTC
CDR3aa: CATSSGPRDGGYTF

d_gene: -
v_gene: TRBV20-1
abundance: -
j_gene: TRBJ2-7
CDR3nt: TGCAGTGCTAGAGATCAGGACACCAACTCCTACGAGCAGTACTTC
CDR3aa: CSARDQDTNSYEQYF

d_gene: -
v_gene: TRBV20-1
abundance: few
j_gene: TRBJ2-3
CDR3nt: TGCAGTATACTTTCGATGACTAGTAGCACAGATACGCAGTATTTT
CDR3aa: CSILSMTSSTDTQYF

d_gene: TRBD2
v_gene: TRBV6-5
abundance: -
j_gene: TRBJ2-1
CDR3nt: TGTGCCAGCAGTTATATTCCTAGCGGGAACCGTGAGCAGTTCTTC
CDR3aa: CASSYIPSGNREQFF

d_gene: -
v_gene: TRBV20-1
abundance: few
j_gene: TRBJ2-5
CDR3nt: TGCAGTGCTAGGTGGGCGGGAGAGACCCAGTACTTC
CDR3aa: CSARWAGETQYF

d_gene: -
v_gene: TRBV7-2
abundance: -
j_gene: TRBJ1-6
CDR3nt: TGTGCCAGCAGCTTAATGCGGACTACAATTTCACCCCTCCACTTT
CDR3aa: CASSLMRTTISPLHF

d_gene: -
v_gene: TRBV7-8
abundance: -
j_gene: TRBJ1-2
CDR3nt: TGTGCCAGCTTCCCCGTGGCGGGATTCAACTATGGCTACACCTTC
CDR3aa: CASFPVAGFNYGYTF

d_gene: -
v_gene: TRBV7-6
abundance: -
j_gene: TRBJ2-7
CDR3nt: TGTGCCAGCAGCTGGGGGGGGACAAAGACGGAAGAGCAGTACTTC
CDR3aa: CASSWGGTKTEEQYF

d_gene: -
v_gene: TRBV10-1
abundance: -
j_gene: TRBJ2-7
CDR3nt: TGCGCCAGCACTGGACGGACGTACGAGCAGTACTTC
CDR3aa: CASTGRTYEQYF

d_gene: -
v_gene: TRBV6-1
abundance: few
j_gene: TRBJ1-1
CDR3nt: TGTGCCAGCAGCTCAGGGAGTTCGGACACTGAAGCTTTCTTT
CDR3aa: CASSSGSSDTEAFF

d_gene: -
v_gene: TRBV5-8
abundance: few
j_gene: TRBJ2-4
CDR3nt: TGTGCCAGCAGCTTTCGACAAAACATTCAGTACTTC
CDR3aa: CASSFRQNIQYF

d_gene: TRBD1
v_gene: TRBV6-1
abundance: -
j_gene: TRBJ1-1
CDR3nt: TGTGCCAGCAGTAACCACAGGGGGGTGAACACTGAAGCTTTCTTT
CDR3aa: CASSNHRGVNTEAFF